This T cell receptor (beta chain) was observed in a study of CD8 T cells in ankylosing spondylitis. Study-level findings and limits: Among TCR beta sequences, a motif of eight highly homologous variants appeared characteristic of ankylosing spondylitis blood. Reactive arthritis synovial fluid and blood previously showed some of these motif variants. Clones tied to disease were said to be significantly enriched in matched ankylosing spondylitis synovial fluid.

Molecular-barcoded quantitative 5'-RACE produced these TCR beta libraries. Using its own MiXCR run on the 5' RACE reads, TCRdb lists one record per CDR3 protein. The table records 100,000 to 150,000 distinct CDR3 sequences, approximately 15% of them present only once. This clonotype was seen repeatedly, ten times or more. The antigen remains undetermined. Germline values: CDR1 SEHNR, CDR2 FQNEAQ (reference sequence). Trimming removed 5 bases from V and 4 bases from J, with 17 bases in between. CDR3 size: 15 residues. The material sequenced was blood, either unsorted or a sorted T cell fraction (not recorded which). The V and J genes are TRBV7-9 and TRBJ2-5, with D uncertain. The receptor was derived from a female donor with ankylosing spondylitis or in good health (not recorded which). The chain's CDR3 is CASSHPYWSPETQYF. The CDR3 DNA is TGTGCCAGCAGCCATCCATATTGGAGCCCAGAGACCCAGTACTTC.